This TCR beta chain was obtained from a study of T cells in women clearing cervical HPV infection. Findings of the study overall: TRBV6-7 relative abundance averaged approximately 0.1% in cases and 0.15% to 0.2% in controls. Effector/memory and HPV-specific T cells were not isolated, and association timing is unknown. Combining TCR richness with V gene abundances gave around 0.83 AUC.

TCR beta CDR3 amplified by multiplex PCR from about 1,100 ng genomic DNA. Only in-frame clones appear in the TCRdb table, and some are missing; sequencing was by immunoSEQ multiplex PCR. The listing contains some 37,000 clones. A word on this clone: What it recognizes is unknown. The read finishes 3 residues shy of the CDR3 end, and the germline J gene is used to complete it.

The CDR3 has 17 residues. Germline loops: CDR1 LNHDA, CDR2 SQIVND (reference sequence). V lost 4 bases, J lost 1 base, and 14 bases lay in between. This clonotype originated in a woman between 18 and 75 years old with a cervical HPV16 infection that either progressed to CIN3+ or cleared (not recorded which). This chain uses TRBV19 with TRBJ2-6; no firm D call. The sample was blood buffy coat. Incomplete CDR3 DNA: TGTGCCAGTAGTAGTGGTAGACCACTATCTGGGGCCAACGTC. It codes for CASSSGRPLSGANV. The whole CDR3 protein reads CASSSGRPLSGANVLTF.